Described below is a single TCR beta chain sequence and its context. Its specificity is not known. Constant-region reverse primers amplified full-length variable regions, followed by semi-nested Nested Universal Primer A PCR. TCRdb reprocessed the 5' RACE reads via MiXCR and lists one record per CDR3 protein. The sample carries some 8,700 distinct CDR3 sequences, around 67% recorded once. Overall study findings and caveats: Greatest tumor Treg TCR overlap was with tumor naive CD4+ cells. Tumor memory CD4+ T cell TCR gene usage clustered with blood and lymph node memory CD4+ cells and lymph node naive CD4+ cells.

The CDR3 is 11 residues long. CDR1 is GTSNPN and CDR2 is SVGIG in the germline V gene (reference sequence). V was pared by 3 bases and J by 12 bases, with 6 bases of the junction left unmatched. The sample was tumor-infiltrating naive CD4+ T cells sorted from the breast tumor. The subset denotes: naive CD4+ T cells, CD4+CD45RA+CD25-. This clonotype originated in a female donor with breast cancer. V is TRBV30 and J is TRBJ2-5; 8 nucleotides align to TRBD2. Written as DNA, the CDR3 is TGTGCCTGGAGCCCCTTGCGGGAGGAGTACTTC. Protein: CAWSPLREEYF.